This TCR beta chain was obtained from a study of blood T cell repertoires in COVID-19. Study-wide context: The origin of the acute and convalescent COVID-19 samples was the United States, Italy and Spain. Nucleic acid was either cDNA or gDNA, and it came from T cells, B-cell-depleted T cells, or PBMCs.

Per the study methods: Amplification of reference gene primers provided the estimated nucleated cell counts. Using immunoSEQ multiplex PCR, the repertoire was profiled, and TCRdb retains in-frame clones only, with some absent. Clonal size and the V and J genes are those of that table, whereas D and trimming came from the DNA. The repertoire includes 200,000 or so clones, 80% to 95% of them detected once, and 0.82% sits in the top ten. What was sequenced was peripheral blood. The source is a man aged 60 to 75 with COVID-19, enrolled during active disease.

The CDR3 region has the DNA TGTGCCAGCAGTGACCCGGGACAGGGGAATTCACCCCTCCACTTT. Protein: CASSDPGQGNSPLHF. The V gene is TRBV27, the J gene TRBJ1-6, with TRBD1 matching 10 bases. CDR3 length: 15 amino acids. V trimming: 5 bases; J trimming: 7 bases; junction bases outside the gene matches: 5. Germline V gene sequence: CDR1 MNHEY, CDR2 SMNVEV (reference sequence).